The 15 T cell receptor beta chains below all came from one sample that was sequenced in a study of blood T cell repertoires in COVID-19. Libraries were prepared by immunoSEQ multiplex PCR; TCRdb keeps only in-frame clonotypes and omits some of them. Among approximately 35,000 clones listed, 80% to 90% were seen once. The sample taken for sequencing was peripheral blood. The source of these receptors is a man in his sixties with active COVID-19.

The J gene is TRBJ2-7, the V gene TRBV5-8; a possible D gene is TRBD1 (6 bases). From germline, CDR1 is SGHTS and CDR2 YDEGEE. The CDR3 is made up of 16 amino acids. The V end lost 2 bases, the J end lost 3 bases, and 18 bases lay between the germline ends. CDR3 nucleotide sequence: TGTGCCAGCAGCTTTCCGATGACAGGACTCAACTACGAGCAGTACTTC. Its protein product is CASSFPMTGLNYEQYF. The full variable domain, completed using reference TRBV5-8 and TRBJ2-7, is EAGVTQSPTHLIKTRGQQATLRCSPISGHTSVYWYQQALGLGLQFLLWYDEGEERNRGNFPPRFSGRQFPNYSSELNVNALELEDSALYLCASSFPMTGLNYEQYFGPGTRLTVT.

The CDR3 region has the DNA TGTGCCAGCAGTTACTCGCGGGGGCAAGAGACCCAGTACTTC. It specifies CASSYSRGQETQYF. The rearrangement links TRBV6-2 or TRBV6-3 to TRBJ2-5; 7 nucleotides agree with TRBD2. The trim removed 0 bases at V and 2 bases at J, leaving 0 bases unmatched. Germline CDR1 is MNHEY and CDR2 is SVGEGT. The CDR3 has 14 amino acids.

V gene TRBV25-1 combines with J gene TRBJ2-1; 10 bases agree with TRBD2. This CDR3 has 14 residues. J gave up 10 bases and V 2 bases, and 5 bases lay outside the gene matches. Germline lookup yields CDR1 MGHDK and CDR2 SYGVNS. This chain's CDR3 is CASSESGRAVEQFF. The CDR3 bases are TGTGCCAGCAGTGAAAGCGGGAGGGCCGTAGAGCAGTTCTTC. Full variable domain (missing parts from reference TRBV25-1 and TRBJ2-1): EADIYQTPRYLVIGTGKKITLECSQTMGHDKMYWYQQDPGMELHLIHYSYGVNSTEKGDLSSESTVSRIRTEHFPLTLESARPSHTSQYLCASSESGRAVEQFFGPGTRLTVL.

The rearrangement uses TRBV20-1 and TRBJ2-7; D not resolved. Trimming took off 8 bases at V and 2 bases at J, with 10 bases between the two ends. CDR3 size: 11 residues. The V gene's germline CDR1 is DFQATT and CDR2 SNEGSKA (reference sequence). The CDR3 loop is CSPRNPYEQYF. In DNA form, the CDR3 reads TGCAGTCCCAGGAACCCCTACGAGCAGTACTTC.

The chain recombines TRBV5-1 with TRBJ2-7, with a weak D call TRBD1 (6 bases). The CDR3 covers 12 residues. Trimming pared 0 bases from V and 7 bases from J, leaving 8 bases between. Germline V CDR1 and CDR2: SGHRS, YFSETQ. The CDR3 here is CASSLDRVEQYF. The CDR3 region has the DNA TGCGCCAGCAGCTTGGACAGGGTTGAGCAGTACTTC.

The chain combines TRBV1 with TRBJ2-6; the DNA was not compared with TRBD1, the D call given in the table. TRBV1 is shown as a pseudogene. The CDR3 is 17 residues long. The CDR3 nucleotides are TGCACCAGCGTCGAGGGACAGCCACCCTCTGGGGCCAACGTCCTGACTTTC. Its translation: CTSVEGQPPSGANVLTF.

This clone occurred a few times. CDR3: CASSTAARDRSSGNTIYF. CDR3 DNA sequence: TGTGCCAGCAGCACTGCCGCCCGGGACAGGAGCTCTGGAAACACCATATATTTT. V gene TRBV21-1 combines with J gene TRBJ1-3; TRBD1 is taken as the D call from the table, unchecked against the DNA. TRBV21-1 counts as a pseudogene. The CDR3 is 18 amino acids.

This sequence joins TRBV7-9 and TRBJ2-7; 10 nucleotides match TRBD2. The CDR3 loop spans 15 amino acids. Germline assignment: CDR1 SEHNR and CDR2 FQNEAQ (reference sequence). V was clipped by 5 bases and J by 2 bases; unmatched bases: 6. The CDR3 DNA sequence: TGTGCCAGCAGCCCCCGACTAGCGGGCGCCTACGAGCAGTACTTC. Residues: CASSPRLAGAYEQYF.

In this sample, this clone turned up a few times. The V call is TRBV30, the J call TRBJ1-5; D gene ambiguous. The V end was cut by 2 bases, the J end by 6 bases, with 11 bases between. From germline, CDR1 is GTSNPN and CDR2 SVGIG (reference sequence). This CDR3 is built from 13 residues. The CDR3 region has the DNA TGTGCCTGGAGTCCTCAATCGGGTCAGCCCCAGCATTTT. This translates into CAWSPQSGQPQHF.

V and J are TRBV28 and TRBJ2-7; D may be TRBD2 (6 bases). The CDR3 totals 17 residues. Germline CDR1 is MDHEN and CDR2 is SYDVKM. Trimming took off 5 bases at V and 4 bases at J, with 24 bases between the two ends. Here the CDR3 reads CASSTSAGGLAKYEQYF. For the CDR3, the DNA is TGTGCCAGCAGTACCTCGGCGGGTGGGCTAGCGAAGTACGAGCAGTACTTC.

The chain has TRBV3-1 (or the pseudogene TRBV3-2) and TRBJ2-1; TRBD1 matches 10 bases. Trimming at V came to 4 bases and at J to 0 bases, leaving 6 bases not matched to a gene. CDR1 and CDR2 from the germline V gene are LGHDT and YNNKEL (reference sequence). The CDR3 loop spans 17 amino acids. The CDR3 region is CASSPIRTGGSYNEQFF. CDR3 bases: TGTGCCAGCAGCCCTATAAGGACAGGGGGCTCCTACAATGAGCAGTTCTTC.

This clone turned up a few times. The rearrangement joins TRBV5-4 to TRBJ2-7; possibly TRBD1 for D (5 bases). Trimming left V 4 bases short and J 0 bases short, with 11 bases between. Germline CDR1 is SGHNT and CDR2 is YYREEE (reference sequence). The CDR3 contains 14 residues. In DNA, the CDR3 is TGTGCCAGCAGCCCCGACAGAAGCTCCTACGAGCAGTACTTC. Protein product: CASSPDRSSYEQYF.

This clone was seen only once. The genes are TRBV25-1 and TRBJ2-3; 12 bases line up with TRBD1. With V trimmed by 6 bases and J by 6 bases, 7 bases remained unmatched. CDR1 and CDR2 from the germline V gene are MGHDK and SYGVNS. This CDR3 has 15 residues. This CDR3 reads CASSPGTGGRDTQYF. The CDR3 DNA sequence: TGTGCCAGCAGCCCTGGGACAGGGGGCAGGGATACGCAGTATTTT.

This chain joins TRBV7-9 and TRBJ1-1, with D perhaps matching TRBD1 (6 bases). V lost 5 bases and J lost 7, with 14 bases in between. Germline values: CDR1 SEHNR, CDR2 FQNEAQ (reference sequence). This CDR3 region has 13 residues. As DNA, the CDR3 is TGTGCCAGCAGCCCACGACAGGAGGATGAAGCTTTCTTT. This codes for CASSPRQEDEAFF.

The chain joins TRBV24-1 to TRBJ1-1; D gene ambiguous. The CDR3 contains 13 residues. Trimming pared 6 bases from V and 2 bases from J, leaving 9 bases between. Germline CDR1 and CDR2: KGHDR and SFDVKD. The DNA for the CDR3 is TGTGCCACCAGTCTGGGCACTAACACTGAAGCTTTCTTT. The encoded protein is CATSLGTNTEAFF.